This T cell receptor beta chain was captured in a study of blood T cell repertoires in COVID-19. The repertoire was sequenced with immunoSEQ multiplex PCR; TCRdb's copy has only in-frame clones and lacks some. The sample records about 210,000 clones, around 84% being singletons. This clone showed up just once. People in the exposed group encountered a COVID-19 case within 2 weeks before entering the study. The germline CDR1 and CDR2 sequences are DFQATT and SNEGSKA (reference sequence). Trimming took off 6 bases at V and 11 bases at J, with 16 bases between the two ends. The CDR3 is 11 amino acids. The chain employs TRBV20-1 and TRBJ1-1; D perhaps matches TRBD1 (6 bases). The specimen sequenced was PBMCs or T cells enriched from blood (not recorded which). The sequence derives from a woman in her twenties or thirties who had been exposed to COVID-19. This CDR3 reads CSANQGGHAFF. The CDR3 DNA reads TGCAGTGCCAACCAAGGGGGTCATGCTTTCTTT.